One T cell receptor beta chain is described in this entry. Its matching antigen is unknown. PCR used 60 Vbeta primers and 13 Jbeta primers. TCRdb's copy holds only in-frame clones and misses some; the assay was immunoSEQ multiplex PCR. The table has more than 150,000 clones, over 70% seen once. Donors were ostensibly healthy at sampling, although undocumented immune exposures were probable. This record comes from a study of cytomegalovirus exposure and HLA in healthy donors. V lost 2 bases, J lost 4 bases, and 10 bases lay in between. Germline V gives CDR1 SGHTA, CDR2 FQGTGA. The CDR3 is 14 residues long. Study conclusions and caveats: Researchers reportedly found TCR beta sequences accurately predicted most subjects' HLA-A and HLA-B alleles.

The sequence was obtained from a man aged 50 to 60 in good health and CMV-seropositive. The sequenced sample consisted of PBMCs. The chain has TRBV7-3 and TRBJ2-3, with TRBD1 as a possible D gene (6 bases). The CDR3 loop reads CASSLRQAADTQYF. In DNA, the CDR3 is TGTGCCAGCAGCTTACGACAGGCAGCAGATACGCAGTATTTT.